This T cell receptor (beta chain) derives from a study of cytomegalovirus exposure and HLA in healthy donors. The CDR3 has 12 residues. The ends lost 5 bases at V and 5 bases at J; junction bases unmatched: 1. The germline V gene has CDR1 SNHLY and CDR2 FYNNEI. This PCR relied on a set of 60 Vbeta primers and 13 Jbeta primers. The table came from immunoSEQ multiplex PCR; TCRdb's copy has only in-frame clones and leaves some out. The sample lists roughly 180,000 clones, about 80% occurring once. The gene calls are TRBV2 and TRBJ1-1; 8 positions match TRBD1. The specimen was PBMCs. This clonotype was obtained from a man between 40 and 49 years old in good health and CMV-seronegative. The CDR3 bases are TGTGCCAGCAGTACAGGGGGGACTGAAGCTTTCTTT. Translation gives CASSTGGTEAFF.